The rows below give T cell receptor beta chains drawn from one sample of a study of beta chain features in type 1 diabetes. The table came from immunoSEQ multiplex PCR; TCRdb's copy has only in-frame clones and leaves some out. The sample holds hundreds of thousands of clones, around 13% seen once. Sequencing was done on a sample of central memory CD4+ T cells from blood. The receptors originated from a man aged 25 to 40 in good health. Each CDR3 is given with its conserved first and last residue. A D gene is named only where the DNA matches it firmly.

J gene	D gene	V gene	CDR3 protein
TRBJ2-3	TRBD1	TRBV5-4	CASSLGGQLNTDTQYF
TRBJ2-7	NA	TRBV6-5	CASSGDLTAYEQYF
TRBJ2-7	TRBD2	TRBV7-9	CASSSSGGAYEQYF
TRBJ1-6	NA	TRBV15	CATSRGQDSPLHF
TRBJ2-1	NA	TRBV30	CAGTGSGNNEQFF
TRBJ1-2	TRBD1	TRBV5-4	CASSLDRSGYTF
TRBJ1-2	NA	TRBV18	CASSPSLTSGRNFNYGYTF
TRBJ1-5	NA	TRBV9	CASSVSALEPQHF
TRBJ1-4	TRBD1	TRBV29-1	CSVLTRGRLGELFF
TRBJ2-1	NA	TRBV5-5	CASSSLRGFLYNEQFF
TRBJ2-5	NA	TRBV7-3	CASSLVIGGPSKETQYF